This TCR beta chain was identified during a study of blood T cell repertoires in COVID-19. Germline V gene lookup returns CDR1 SNHLY and CDR2 FYNNEI. This CDR3 has 14 residues. Trimming shortened V by 6 bases and J by 1 base, and 9 bases separated the two germline ends. In the original analysis: Estimation of nucleated cell counts relied on the amplification of reference gene primers. Repertoires were generated with immunoSEQ multiplex PCR, while TCRdb's copy carries only in-frame clones and drops some. V, J and clone size are those of that table, while D and trimming were read from the DNA. The sample has some 66,000 clones, roughly three quarters seen once.

What was sequenced was peripheral blood. The rearrangement joins TRBV2 to TRBJ2-2; TRBD2 is a possible D gene (5 bases). This clonotype was obtained from a woman of 80 years or more with acute or convalescent COVID-19. CDR3 DNA: TGTGCCAGCAGGCGGACTGTGAACACCGGGGAGCTGTTTTTT. Its translation is CASRRTVNTGELFF.